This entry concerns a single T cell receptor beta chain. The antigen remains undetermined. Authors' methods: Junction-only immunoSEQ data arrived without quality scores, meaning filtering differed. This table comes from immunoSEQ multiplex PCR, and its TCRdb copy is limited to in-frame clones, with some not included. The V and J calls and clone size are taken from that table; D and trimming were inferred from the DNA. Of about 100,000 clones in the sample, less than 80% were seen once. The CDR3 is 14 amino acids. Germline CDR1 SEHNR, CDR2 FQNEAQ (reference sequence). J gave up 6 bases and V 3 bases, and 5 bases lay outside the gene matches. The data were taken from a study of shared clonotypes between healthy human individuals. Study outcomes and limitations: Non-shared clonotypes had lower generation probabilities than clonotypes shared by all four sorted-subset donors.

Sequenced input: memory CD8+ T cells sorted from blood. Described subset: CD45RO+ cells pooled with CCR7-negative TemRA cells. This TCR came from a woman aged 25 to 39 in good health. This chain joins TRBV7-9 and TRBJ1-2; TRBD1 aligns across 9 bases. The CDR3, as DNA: TGTGCCAGCAGCTTGCCCACAGGGGGCAATGGCTACACCTTC. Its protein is CASSLPTGGNGYTF.